These T cell receptor beta chains were read from a single sample in a study of T cell repertoires in cytomegalovirus infection. TCRdb redid the calling of the reads with MiXCR, one entry per CDR3 protein. The sample consists of 150,000 to 200,000 distinct CDR3 sequences, about a tenth of them appearing once. Sequenced input: PBMCs. Source of these receptors: a human donor in good health (CMV status not recorded). Some clones in this sample may be carry-over from other donors' samples. Both conserved end residues are part of each CDR3. Fields, in order: J gene, clone size, D gene, V gene, CDR3 DNA, CDR3 protein. D genes are given only for firm matches. Clone size, where shown, is once, few, many, or a class for clones that have expanded.

TRBJ2-7 few . TRBV6-2/TRBV6-3 TGTGCCAGCAGTTACCACCGACAGGTGGTTGCCTACGAGCAGTACTTC CASSYHRQVVAYEQYF
TRBJ2-7 many . TRBV12-3/TRBV12-4 TGTGCCAGCAGTTTAGCCGTTAGCTACGAGCAGTACTTC CASSLAVSYEQYF
TRBJ2-5 many TRBD2 TRBV7-9 TGTGCCAGCGGCCAGGCGGGCGGGAGTATGGAGACCCAGTACTTC CASGQAGGSMETQYF
TRBJ2-1 . . TRBV6-2/TRBV6-3 TGTGCCAGCAGGGGAGGCGAGCAGAGTACATGGCTACGGTACAATGAGCAGTTCTTC CASRGGEQSTWLRYNEQFF
TRBJ1-5 . . TRBV20-1 TGCAGTGCTGCGCCCGGTTGGGATCAGCCCCAGCATTTT CSAAPGWDQPQHF
TRBJ2-3 many TRBD2 TRBV11-2 TGTGCCAGCAGCTTACGAATTACCGAAGGACTAGCGGGAGGTCTAGATACGCAGTATTTT CASSLRITEGLAGGLDTQYF
TRBJ1-2 few . TRBV28 TGTGCCAGCAGGCCTCAACAGGGATTTGACACCTTC CASRPQQGFDTF
TRBJ2-1 few TRBD2 TRBV25-1 TGTGCCAGCAGTGAACCCATCACGTTCAGCGGGAATAATGAGCAGTTCTTC CASSEPITFSGNNEQFF
TRBJ1-1 . . TRBV5-6 TGTGCCAGCAGGGGTTTTGGACAGATGAACACTGAAGCTTTCTTT CASRGFGQMNTEAFF
TRBJ2-5 many TRBD1 TRBV7-8 TGTGCCAGCAGCTTAAATACAGGGGGACGCGAGACCCAGTACTTC CASSLNTGGRETQYF
TRBJ2-3 many . TRBV28 TGTGCCAGCAGTTCCTCGGACACGACCAAGCGGTATTTT CASSSSDTTKRYF
TRBJ1-2 . . TRBV19 TGTGCCAGTACCCAGGCAGGGGTTTATAGCTATGGCTACACCTTC CASTQAGVYSYGYTF
TRBJ1-2 many . TRBV7-3 TGTGCCAGCAGCTTATATGGCGGGTATGGCTACACCTTC CASSLYGGYGYTF
TRBJ2-3 few . TRBV28 TGTGCCAGCAGTTTCTCCAGGTCCCACACAGATACGCAGTATTTT CASSFSRSHTDTQYF
TRBJ1-4 many TRBD1 TRBV7-2 TGTGCCAGCAGCCTCGGACAGGGCCTCGAAAAACTGTTTTTT CASSLGQGLEKLFF
TRBJ2-1 many TRBD2 TRBV6-2/TRBV6-3 TGTGCCAGCAGTTTCAAGACCGGGACTAGCGGGAGGGGAAGCTACAATGAGCAGTTCTTC CASSFKTGTSGRGSYNEQFF
TRBJ1-1 . . TRBV6-4 TGTGCCAGCAGTGACAGGGACACTGAAGCTTTCTTT CASSDRDTEAFF
TRBJ2-7 few . TRBV18 TGTGCCAGCTCACCGGGTAGCGTCTACGAGCAGTACTTC CASSPGSVYEQYF
TRBJ2-1 few . TRBV6-6 TGTGCCAGCAGGCAGGGTTATGAGCAGTTCTTC CASRQGYEQFF
TRBJ2-5 few TRBD1 TRBV7-3 TGTGCCAGCAGCTTTGGGACAGGGGTAGAGACCCAGTACTTC CASSFGTGVETQYF
TRBJ1-2 . TRBD1 TRBV29-1 TGCAGCGTTGAACCTGGACAGGGGTATGGCTACACCTTC CSVEPGQGYGYTF
TRBJ2-2 few . TRBV28 TGTGCCAGCAGTCTGGGAACGGCCCTTACCGGGGAGCTGTTTTTT CASSLGTALTGELFF
TRBJ2-7 . TRBD1 TRBV12-3/TRBV12-4 TGTGCCAGCAGTTACGACAGGGGCGAGCAGTACTTC CASSYDRGEQYF
TRBJ1-2 few . TRBV7-2 TGTGCCAGCAGCTTAACGCGGGACACAAGCTATGGCTACACCTTC CASSLTRDTSYGYTF
TRBJ1-5 many . TRBV7-2 TGTGCCAGCAGCTTTCGGCTTCTACAGGGCAACAATCAGCCCCAGCATTTT CASSFRLLQGNNQPQHF
TRBJ2-2 many TRBD2 TRBV7-8 TGTGCCAGCAGCTTATTAAGCGGGGGAGCCGGGGAGCTGTTTTTT CASSLLSGGAGELFF
TRBJ1-2 few . TRBV7-9 TGTGCCAGCAGCTTAGGTTGGGGCTCCGACTATGGCTACACCTTC CASSLGWGSDYGYTF
TRBJ1-3 many . TRBV7-2 TGTGCCAGCAGCTTAGCCAGGGCCTCTGGAAACACCATATATTTT CASSLARASGNTIYF
TRBJ1-2 few TRBD1 TRBV30 TGTGCCTGGAGCCGCGACAGGGGAGAAAATGGCTACACCTTC CAWSRDRGENGYTF
TRBJ2-5 few . TRBV14 TGTGCCAGCAGCCAAGATCTAGGAGGTACCCAGTACTTC CASSQDLGGTQYF
TRBJ2-7 . . TRBV10-3 TGTGCCATCAGTGAGGCACTAAGATCCTACGAGCAGTACTTC CAISEALRSYEQYF
TRBJ2-5 many . TRBV19 TGTGCCAGTAGTAGCCTCCAGGGTATTGAGACCCAGTACTTC CASSSLQGIETQYF
TRBJ2-7 few . TRBV19 TGTGCCTCTAGTTGGAGCACCCTGGACGAGCAGTACTTC CASSWSTLDEQYF
TRBJ2-3 . . TRBV20-1 TGCAGCTTCAACAGGGTAAACGGAGATACGCAGTATTTT CSFNRVNGDTQYF
TRBJ2-4 many TRBD2 TRBV7-2 TGTGCCAGCAGCTTAGTAAGGCCTAGCGGGAGGCTAAGAGGGAACATTCAGTACTTC CASSLVRPSGRLRGNIQYF
TRBJ2-5 many . TRBV15 TGTGCCACCAGCAGAGATCGGGGCGGCCAAGAGACCCAGTACTTC CATSRDRGGQETQYF
TRBJ2-5 few TRBD2 TRBV24-1 TGTGCCACCAGTGAAGCGGGACCCCCGACCCAGTACTTC CATSEAGPPTQYF
TRBJ1-1 many . TRBV7-8 TGTGCCAGCACCCTAGGGGGGTCCCTGGAAGCTTTCTTT CASTLGGSLEAFF
TRBJ1-5 few TRBD1 TRBV12-3/TRBV12-4 TGTGCCAGCAGCCGTGACAGGGGAGATCAGCCCCAGCATTTT CASSRDRGDQPQHF
TRBJ1-2 few . TRBV20-1 TGCAGTGCTAGAACTGGGAAGGGTTTTAACTATGGCTACACCTTC CSARTGKGFNYGYTF
TRBJ2-3 many TRBD1 TRBV7-9 TGTGCCAGCAGCTTAGCGTCGGGACAGGGGCCCGAGTGGCCCAATGGTGATACGCAGTATTTT CASSLASGQGPEWPNGDTQYF
TRBJ2-2 many TRBD2 TRBV7-2 TGTGCCAGCAGCTTAGTGCTAGCGGGTCTCGCCGGGGAGCTGTTTTTT CASSLVLAGLAGELFF
TRBJ2-1 many . TRBV14 TGTGCCAGCAGCGAGGCTGAGTCGGGGTACTACAATGAGCAGTTCTTC CASSEAESGYYNEQFF
TRBJ2-1 many . TRBV29-1 TGCAGCGTCACCAACCTTGACGGGAAGGGAAATGAGCAGTTCTTC CSVTNLDGKGNEQFF
TRBJ2-3 . TRBD2 TRBV20-1 TGCAGTGCCCACGGGACTAGCGGGGGGAGAGATACGCAGTATTTT CSAHGTSGGRDTQYF
TRBJ2-7 many . TRBV7-9 TGTGCCAGCACCACTGACTTAGACTACGAGCAGTACTTC CASTTDLDYEQYF
TRBJ2-2 many . TRBV4-3 TGCGCCAGCAGCCTAAACTTCGCGAACACCGGGGAGCTGTTTTTT CASSLNFANTGELFF
TRBJ2-7 many . TRBV19 TGTGCCAGTAGTCTCAGGACGGCACGATTTGGCGAGCAGTACTTC CASSLRTARFGEQYF
TRBJ2-3 . . TRBV6-2/TRBV6-3 TGTGCCAGCAGTCTCATTGGGAAGCTCACAGATACGCAGTATTTT CASSLIGKLTDTQYF
TRBJ1-5 many . TRBV7-9 TGTGCCAGCAGCTCAGCACAGGGAGATCAGCCCCAGCATTTT CASSSAQGDQPQHF
TRBJ2-2 . TRBD1 TRBV20-1 TGCAGTGCTACGGGCCGAGGGGGCGGCCCCGGGGAGCTGTTTTTT CSATGRGGGPGELFF
TRBJ2-3 many . TRBV27 TGTGCCAGCAAACGGATCGGCGGAGACAGCACAGATACGCAGTATTTT CASKRIGGDSTDTQYF
TRBJ1-2 . . TRBV6-2/TRBV6-3 TGTGCCAGCAGTTGGCAGGGGCTTACTGGCTACACCTTC CASSWQGLTGYTF
TRBJ1-6 . . TRBV27 TGTGCCAGCAGTTCCGGACAAGCCAATTCACCCCTCCACTTT CASSSGQANSPLHF
TRBJ2-2 many TRBD1 TRBV20-1 TGCAGTGCTAGCCGTGGCCAGGGGGCGATCGGGGAGCTGTTTTTT CSASRGQGAIGELFF
TRBJ1-5 few . TRBV7-9 TGTGCCAGCGGCCGGGGGGGGGGCGGTCAGCCCCAGCATTTT CASGRGGGGQPQHF
TRBJ1-5 few . TRBV29-1 TGCAGCGTTGGAGGTACGGGCAATCAGCCCCAGCATTTT CSVGGTGNQPQHF
TRBJ2-3 many . TRBV9 TGTGCCAGCAGCGGGTCACAATCACCTACTAGCACAGATACGCAGTATTTT CASSGSQSPTSTDTQYF
TRBJ2-1 . TRBD2 TRBV20-1 TGCAGTGTTCCACAACTAGCGGGAGCCTTCAATGAGCAGTTCTTC CSVPQLAGAFNEQFF